This T cell receptor (beta chain) originates from a study of technical replicates of blood from a handful of donors. Repertoires were generated with immunoSEQ multiplex PCR, while TCRdb's copy carries only in-frame clones and drops some. The table records about 85,000 clones, around 94% of them present only once. Deletions cut 2 bases from V and 5 bases from J, with 9 bases between. The germline V gene encodes CDR1 MNHEY and CDR2 SVGAGI. The CDR3 extends over 14 amino acids. The receptor was isolated from a human donor in good health. Specimen: T cells isolated from PBMCs. The gene calls are TRBV6-5 and TRBJ2-2, with D hard to call. The CDR3 here is CASSYGTLTGELFF. CDR3 bases: TGTGCCAGCAGTTACGGTACCCTAACCGGGGAGCTGTTTTTT.